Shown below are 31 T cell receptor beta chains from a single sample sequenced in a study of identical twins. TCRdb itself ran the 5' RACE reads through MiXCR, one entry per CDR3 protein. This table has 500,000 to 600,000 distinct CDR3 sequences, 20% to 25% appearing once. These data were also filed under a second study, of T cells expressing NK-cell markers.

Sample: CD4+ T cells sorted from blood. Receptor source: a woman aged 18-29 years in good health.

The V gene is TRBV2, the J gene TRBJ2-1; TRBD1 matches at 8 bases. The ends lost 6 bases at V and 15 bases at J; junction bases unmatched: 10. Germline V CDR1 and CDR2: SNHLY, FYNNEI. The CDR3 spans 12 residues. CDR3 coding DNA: TGTGCCAGCAGGGAGGAGGGGACAGGTTTGTTCTTC. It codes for CASREEGTGLFF.

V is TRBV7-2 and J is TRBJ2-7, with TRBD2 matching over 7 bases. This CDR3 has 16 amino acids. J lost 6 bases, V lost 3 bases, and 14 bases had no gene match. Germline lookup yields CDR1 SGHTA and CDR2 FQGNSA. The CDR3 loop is CASSFTVAGPTREQYF. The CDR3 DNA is TGTGCCAGCAGCTTTACCGTAGCGGGCCCCACCCGCGAGCAGTACTTC.

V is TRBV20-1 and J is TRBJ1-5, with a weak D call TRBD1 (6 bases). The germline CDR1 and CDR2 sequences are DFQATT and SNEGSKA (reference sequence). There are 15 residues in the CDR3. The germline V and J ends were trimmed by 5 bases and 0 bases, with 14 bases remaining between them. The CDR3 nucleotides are TGCAGTGCTTGGCGACAGGACCATAGCAATCAGCCCCAGCATTTT. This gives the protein CSAWRQDHSNQPQHF.

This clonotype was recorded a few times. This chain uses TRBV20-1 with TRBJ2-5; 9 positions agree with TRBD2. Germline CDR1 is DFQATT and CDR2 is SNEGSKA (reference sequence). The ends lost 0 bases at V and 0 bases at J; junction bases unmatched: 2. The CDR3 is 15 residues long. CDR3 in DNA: TGCAGTGCTAGAGAGACTAGCGGAAACCAAGAGACCCAGTACTTC. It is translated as CSARETSGNQETQYF.

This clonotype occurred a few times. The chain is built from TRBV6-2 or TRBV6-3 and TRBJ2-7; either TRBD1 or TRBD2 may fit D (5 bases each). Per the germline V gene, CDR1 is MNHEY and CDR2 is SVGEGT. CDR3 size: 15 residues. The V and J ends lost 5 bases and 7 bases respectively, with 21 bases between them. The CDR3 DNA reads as TGTGCCAGCAGTAACCGGGACCCCCGACCTTCGGAGCAGTACTTC. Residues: CASSNRDPRPSEQYF.

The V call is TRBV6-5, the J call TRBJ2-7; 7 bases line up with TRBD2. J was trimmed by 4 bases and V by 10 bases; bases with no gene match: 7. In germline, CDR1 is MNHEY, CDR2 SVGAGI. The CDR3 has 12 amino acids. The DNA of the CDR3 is TGTGCCATCACCGGGGGGAGTTACGAGCAGTACTTC. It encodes CAITGGSYEQYF.

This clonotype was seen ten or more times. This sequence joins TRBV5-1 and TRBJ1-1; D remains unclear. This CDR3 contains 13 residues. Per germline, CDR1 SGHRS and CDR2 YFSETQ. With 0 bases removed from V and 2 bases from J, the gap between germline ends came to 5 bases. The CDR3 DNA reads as TGCGCCAGCAGCTTGGGCTTTAACACTGAAGCTTTCTTT. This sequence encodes CASSLGFNTEAFF. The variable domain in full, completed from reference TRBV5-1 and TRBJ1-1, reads KAGVTQTPRYLIKTRGQQVTLSCSPISGHRSVSWYQQTPGQGLQFLFEYFSETQRNKGNFPGRFSGRQFSNSRSEMNVSTLELGDSALYLCASSLGFNTEAFFGQGTRLTVV.

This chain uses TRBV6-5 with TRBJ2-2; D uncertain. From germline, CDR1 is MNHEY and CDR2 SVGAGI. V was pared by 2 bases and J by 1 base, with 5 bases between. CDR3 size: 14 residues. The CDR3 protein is CASSYGENTGELFF. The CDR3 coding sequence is TGTGCCAGCAGTTACGGGGAGAACACCGGGGAGCTGTTTTTT.

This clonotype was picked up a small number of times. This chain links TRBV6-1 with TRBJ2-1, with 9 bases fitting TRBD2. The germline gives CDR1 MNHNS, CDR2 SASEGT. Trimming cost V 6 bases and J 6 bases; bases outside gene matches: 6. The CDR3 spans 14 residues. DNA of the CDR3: TGTGCCAGCAGAGTAGCGGGAGAAATCAATGAGCAGTTCTTC. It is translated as CASRVAGEINEQFF.

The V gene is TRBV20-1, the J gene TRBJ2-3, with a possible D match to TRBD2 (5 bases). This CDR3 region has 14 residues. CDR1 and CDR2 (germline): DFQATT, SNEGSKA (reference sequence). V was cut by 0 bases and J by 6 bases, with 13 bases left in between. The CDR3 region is CSARDRRTGDTQYF. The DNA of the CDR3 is TGCAGTGCTAGAGATCGCAGGACGGGGGATACGCAGTATTTT.

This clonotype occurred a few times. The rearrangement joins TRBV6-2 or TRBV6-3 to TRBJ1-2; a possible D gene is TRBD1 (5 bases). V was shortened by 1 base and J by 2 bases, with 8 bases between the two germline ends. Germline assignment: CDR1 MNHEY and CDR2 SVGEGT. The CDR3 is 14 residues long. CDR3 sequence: CASSYYRTNYGYTF. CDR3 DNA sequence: TGTGCCAGCAGTTACTACAGGACCAACTATGGCTACACCTTC.

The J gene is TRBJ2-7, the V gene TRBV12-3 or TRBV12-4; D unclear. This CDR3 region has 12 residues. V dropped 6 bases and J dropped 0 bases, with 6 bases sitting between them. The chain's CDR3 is CASRSISYEQYF. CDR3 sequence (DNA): TGTGCCAGCAGATCAATCTCCTACGAGCAGTACTTC.

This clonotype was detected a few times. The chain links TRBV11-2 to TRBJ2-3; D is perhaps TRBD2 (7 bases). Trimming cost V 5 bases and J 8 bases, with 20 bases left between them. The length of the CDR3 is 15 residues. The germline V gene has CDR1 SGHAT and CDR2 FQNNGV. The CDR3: CASSPLLGGAGTQYF. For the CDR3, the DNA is TGTGCCAGCAGCCCCCTCTTAGGGGGGGCCGGTACGCAGTATTTT.

The CDR3 loop is CATSPGGRGTDTQYF. The CDR3 region has the DNA TGTGCCACCTCCCCGGGCGGGAGAGGCACAGATACGCAGTATTTT. The chain uses TRBV15 and TRBJ2-3; 7 bases match TRBD2. Germline lookup yields CDR1 LNHNV and CDR2 YYDKDF (reference sequence). V was clipped by 8 bases and J by 1 base; unmatched bases: 9. The CDR3 extends over 15 amino acids.

The CDR3 DNA follows: TGTGCCACCAGCAGGTCCGGGACAGCGTACACCGGGGAGCTGTTTTTT. Its protein is CATSRSGTAYTGELFF. This rearrangement joins TRBV15 to TRBJ2-2; 7 bases align to TRBD1. Germline V lookup: CDR1 LNHNV, CDR2 YYDKDF (reference sequence). The CDR3 has 16 amino acids. Losses at the gene ends were 3 bases for V and 3 bases for J; bases not matched to a gene: 7.

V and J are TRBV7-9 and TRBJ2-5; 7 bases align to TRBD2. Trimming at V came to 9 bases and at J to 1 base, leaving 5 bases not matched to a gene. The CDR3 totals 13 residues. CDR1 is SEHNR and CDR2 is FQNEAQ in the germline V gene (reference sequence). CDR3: CASQAGSQETQYF. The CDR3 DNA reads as TGTGCCAGTCAAGCGGGGAGCCAAGAGACCCAGTACTTC.

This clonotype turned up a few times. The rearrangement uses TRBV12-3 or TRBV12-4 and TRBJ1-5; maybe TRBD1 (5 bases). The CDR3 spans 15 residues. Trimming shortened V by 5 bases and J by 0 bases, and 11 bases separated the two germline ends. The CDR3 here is CASSLGGNSNQPQHF. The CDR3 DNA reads TGTGCCAGCAGTCTTGGGGGAAATAGCAATCAGCCCCAGCATTTT.

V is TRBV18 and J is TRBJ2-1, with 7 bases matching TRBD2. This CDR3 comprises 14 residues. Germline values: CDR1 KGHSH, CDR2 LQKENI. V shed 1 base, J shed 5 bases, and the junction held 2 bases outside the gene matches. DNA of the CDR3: TGTGCCAGCTCACCACAGCGGGACCACAATGAGCAGTTCTTC. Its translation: CASSPQRDHNEQFF. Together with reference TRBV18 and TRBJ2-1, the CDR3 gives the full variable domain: NAGVMQNPRHLVRRRGQEARLRCSPMKGHSHVYWYRQLPEEGLKFMVYLQKENIIDESGMPKERFSAEFPKEGPSILRIQQVVRGDSAAYFCASSPQRDHNEQFFGPGTRLTVL.

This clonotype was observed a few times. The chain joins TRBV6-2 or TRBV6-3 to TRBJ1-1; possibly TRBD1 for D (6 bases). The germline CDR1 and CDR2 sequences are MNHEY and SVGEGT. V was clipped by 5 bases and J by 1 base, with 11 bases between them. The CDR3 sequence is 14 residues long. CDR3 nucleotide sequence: TGTGCCAGCAGTAAGGGGGGTCGGAACACTGAAGCTTTCTTT. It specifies CASSKGGRNTEAFF.

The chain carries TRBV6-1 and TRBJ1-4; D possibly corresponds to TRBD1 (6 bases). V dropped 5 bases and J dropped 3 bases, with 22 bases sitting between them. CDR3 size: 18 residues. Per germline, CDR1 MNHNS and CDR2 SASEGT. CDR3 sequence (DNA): TGTGCCAGCAGTCGAGACAGGATCGTGGTTTTTCCTAATGAAAAACTGTTTTTT. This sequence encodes CASSRDRIVVFPNEKLFF.

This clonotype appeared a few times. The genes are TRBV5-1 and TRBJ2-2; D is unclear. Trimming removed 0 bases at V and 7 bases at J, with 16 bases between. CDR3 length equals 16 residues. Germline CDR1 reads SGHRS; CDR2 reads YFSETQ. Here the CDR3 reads CASSLAITFTDGELFF. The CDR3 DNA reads TGCGCCAGCAGCTTGGCCATTACTTTTACCGACGGGGAGCTGTTTTTT.

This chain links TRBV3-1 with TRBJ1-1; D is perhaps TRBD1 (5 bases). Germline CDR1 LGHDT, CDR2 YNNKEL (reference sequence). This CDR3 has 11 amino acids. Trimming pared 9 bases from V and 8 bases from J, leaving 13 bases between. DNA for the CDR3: TGTGCCAGTGGGGGACTATCCGAAGCTTTCTTT. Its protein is CASGGLSEAFF.

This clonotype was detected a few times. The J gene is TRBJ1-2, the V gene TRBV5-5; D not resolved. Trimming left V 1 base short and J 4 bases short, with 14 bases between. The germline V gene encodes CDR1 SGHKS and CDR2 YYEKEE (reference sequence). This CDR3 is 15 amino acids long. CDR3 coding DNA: TGTGCCAGCAGCTTGTGGCAGGTCGCCAGCTATGGCTACACCTTC. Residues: CASSLWQVASYGYTF.

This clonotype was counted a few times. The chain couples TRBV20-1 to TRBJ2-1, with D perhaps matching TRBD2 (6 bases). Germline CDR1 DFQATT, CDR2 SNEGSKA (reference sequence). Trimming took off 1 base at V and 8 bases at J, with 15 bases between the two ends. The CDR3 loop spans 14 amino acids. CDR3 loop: CSARVMTRKYEQFF. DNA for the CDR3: TGCAGTGCTAGAGTTATGACTAGGAAATATGAGCAGTTCTTC.

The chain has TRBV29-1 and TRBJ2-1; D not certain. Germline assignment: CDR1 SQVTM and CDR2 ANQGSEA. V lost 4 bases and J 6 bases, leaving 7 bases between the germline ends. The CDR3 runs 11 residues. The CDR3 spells CSVGHGNEQFF. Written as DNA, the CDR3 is TGCAGCGTTGGGCATGGCAATGAGCAGTTCTTC.

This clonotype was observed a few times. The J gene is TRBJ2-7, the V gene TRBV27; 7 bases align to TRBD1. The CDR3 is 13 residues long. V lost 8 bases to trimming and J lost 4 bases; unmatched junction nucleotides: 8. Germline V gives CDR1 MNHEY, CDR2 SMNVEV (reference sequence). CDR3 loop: CASRRQGRYEQYF. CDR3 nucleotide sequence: TGTGCCAGCCGGAGACAGGGCAGGTACGAGCAGTACTTC.

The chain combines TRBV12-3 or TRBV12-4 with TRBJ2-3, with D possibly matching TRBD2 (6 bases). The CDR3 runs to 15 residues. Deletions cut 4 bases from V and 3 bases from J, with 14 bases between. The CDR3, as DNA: TGTGCCAGCAGTTCGGCGGGACTCAGGACAGATACGCAGTATTTT. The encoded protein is CASSSAGLRTDTQYF.

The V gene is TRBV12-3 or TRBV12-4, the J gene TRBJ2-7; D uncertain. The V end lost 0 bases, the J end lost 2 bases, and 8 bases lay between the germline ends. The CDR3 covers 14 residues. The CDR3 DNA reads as TGTGCCAGCAGTTTAGCTAGCCTCCCCTACGAGCAGTACTTC. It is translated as CASSLASLPYEQYF.

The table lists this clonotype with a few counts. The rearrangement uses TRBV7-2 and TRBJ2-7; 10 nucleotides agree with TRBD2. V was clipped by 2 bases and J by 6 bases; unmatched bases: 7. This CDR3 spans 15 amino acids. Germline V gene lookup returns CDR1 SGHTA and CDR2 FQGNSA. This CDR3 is CASSLMRVAGGEQYF. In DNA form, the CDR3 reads TGTGCCAGCAGCTTAATGAGGGTAGCGGGAGGCGAGCAGTACTTC.

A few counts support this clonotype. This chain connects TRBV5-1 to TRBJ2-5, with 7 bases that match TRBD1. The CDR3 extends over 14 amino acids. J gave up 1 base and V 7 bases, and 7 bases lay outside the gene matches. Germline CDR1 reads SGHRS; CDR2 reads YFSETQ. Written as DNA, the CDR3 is TGCGCCAGCCGACCGGGACAGAGCCAAGAGACCCAGTACTTC. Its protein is CASRPGQSQETQYF.

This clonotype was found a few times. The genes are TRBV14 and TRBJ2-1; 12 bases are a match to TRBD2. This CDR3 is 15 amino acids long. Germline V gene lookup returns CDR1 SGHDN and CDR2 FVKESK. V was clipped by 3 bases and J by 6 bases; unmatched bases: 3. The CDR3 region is CASSHLAGGPNEQFF. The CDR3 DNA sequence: TGTGCCAGCAGCCATCTAGCGGGAGGGCCCAATGAGCAGTTCTTC.